These 18 T cell receptor beta chains were all obtained from the same sample, sequenced in a study of blood T cells in healthy people across ages. A sample-barcoded 5' primer and a J-beta primer mix were used in a second PCR of about 7 to 12 cycles. TCRdb fed the 5' RACE reads into MiXCR, producing one record per CDR3 protein. The repertoire includes 800,000 to 1,300,000 distinct CDR3 sequences, approximately 25% of them detected once, and 0.65% to 0.75% sits in the top ten. These data were likewise used in another study, on T cells of mothers and their children.

The source material was blood. The receptors here all came from a girl aged 2 to 10 in good health.

The chain employs TRBV12-3 or TRBV12-4 and TRBJ2-4; no firm D call. V was cut by 3 bases and J by 5 bases, with 11 bases left in between. This CDR3 region has 14 residues. The CDR3 nucleotides are TGTGCCAGCAGTTTCACGGGTTCGCAAAACATTCAGTACTTC. Amino acids: CASSFTGSQNIQYF.

In its sample, this clonotype was seen a few times. The chain uses TRBV29-1 and TRBJ1-2; no definite D call. The CDR3 covers 14 residues. The germline CDR1 and CDR2 sequences are SQVTM and ANQGSEA. With 3 bases removed from V and 2 bases from J, the gap between germline ends came to 13 bases. The CDR3 reads CSVDERVYNYGYTF. The CDR3 coding sequence is TGCAGCGTTGACGAAAGAGTCTACAACTATGGCTACACCTTC. Full variable domain (rest looked up from reference TRBV29-1 and TRBJ1-2): SAVISQKPSRDICQRGTSLTIQCQVDSQVTMMFWYRQQPGQSLTLIATANQGSEATYESGFVIDKFPISRPNLTFSTLTVSNMSPEDSSIYLCSVDERVYNYGYTFGSGTRLTVV.

This sequence joins TRBV29-1 and TRBJ2-1; weak D call: TRBD1 (7 bases). The germline CDR1 and CDR2 sequences are SQVTM and ANQGSEA. The CDR3 is 15 residues long. The germline V and J ends were trimmed by 5 bases and 0 bases, with 14 bases remaining between them. CDR3 sequence (DNA): TGCAGCGTTACCACAGGGGAGGTCTCCTACAATGAGCAGTTCTTC. Translation: CSVTTGEVSYNEQFF.

The chain joins TRBV5-5 to TRBJ1-5, with 8 bases aligning to TRBD1. There are 16 residues in the CDR3. V lost 0 bases, J lost 5 bases, and 7 bases stayed unmatched. From germline, CDR1 is SGHKS and CDR2 YYEKEE (reference sequence). The CDR3 loop reads CASSLGTGGRHQPQHF. The CDR3 region has the DNA TGTGCCAGCAGCTTGGGAACAGGGGGTAGACATCAGCCCCAGCATTTT.

This clonotype was detected a few times. This chain joins TRBV7-9 and TRBJ2-1; 11 bases are a match to TRBD2. J lost 6 bases, V lost 3 bases, and 4 bases had no gene match. The CDR3 is 15 amino acids. From germline, CDR1 is SEHNR and CDR2 FQNEAQ (reference sequence). The CDR3 DNA reads as TGTGCCAGCAGCTTCCTAGCGGGGGGCATCAATGAGCAGTTCTTC. It is translated as CASSFLAGGINEQFF.

This clonotype was counted a single time. The chain links TRBV4-3 to TRBJ2-7, with 11 positions matching TRBD1. The CDR3 consists of 15 residues. V was clipped by 0 bases and J by 8 bases; unmatched bases: 6. Germline CDR1 is LGHNA and CDR2 is YSLEER. The CDR3 spells CASSQDGQGAMQQYF. The CDR3 DNA reads as TGCGCCAGCAGCCAAGACGGACAGGGGGCTATGCAGCAGTACTTC.

Only a few counts were recorded for this clonotype. The CDR3: CASSQTLAKNIQYF. The CDR3 bases are TGTGCCAGCAGCCAAACGCTAGCCAAAAACATTCAGTACTTC. The genes are TRBV14 and TRBJ2-4, with no clear D. V was pared by 2 bases and J by 0 bases, with 5 bases between. Per the germline V gene, CDR1 is SGHDN and CDR2 is FVKESK. The CDR3 is made up of 14 amino acids.

This clonotype occurred a few times. The J gene is TRBJ2-5, the V gene TRBV6-6; 7 bases align to TRBD1. The DNA end favors TRBJ2-7, so the J call may be wrong. This CDR3 contains 15 residues. Germline assignment: CDR1 MNHNY and CDR2 SVGAGI (reference sequence). The CDR3 sequence: CASSTPTGSSYEQYF. The CDR3 DNA follows: TGTGCCAGCAGTACCCCGACAGGGAGCTCCTACGAGCAGTACTTC.

V is TRBV20-1 and J is TRBJ2-1, with 8 positions matching TRBD2. CDR1 is DFQATT, CDR2 SNEGSKA, per germline (reference sequence). There are 17 residues in the CDR3. Unmatched junction bases numbered 11, after V lost 3 bases and J lost 1 base. The CDR3 DNA is TGCAGTGCTAGGGGTAGCGGGATCGTTAGTTCCTACAATGAGCAGTTCTTC. The encoded protein is CSARGSGIVSSYNEQFF.

A few counts support this clonotype. The V and J genes are TRBV4-1 and TRBJ2-4; 9 bases line up with TRBD1. Germline V CDR1 and CDR2: MGHRA, YSYEKL. V shed 4 bases and J 8 bases; nucleotides not matched to a gene: 6. The CDR3 sequence is 14 residues long. As DNA, the CDR3 is TGCGCCAGCAGCCCCCGACAGGGGGAATACATTCAGTACTTC. As protein: CASSPRQGEYIQYF.

J is TRBJ2-3 and V is TRBV29-1; D is possibly TRBD1 or TRBD2 (5 bases each). This CDR3 region has 13 residues. The V and J ends lost 2 bases and 1 base respectively, with 7 bases between them. The germline gives CDR1 SQVTM, CDR2 ANQGSEA. CDR3 nucleotide sequence: TGCAGCGTTGAAAGAGGGGGCACAGATACGCAGTATTTT. This codes for CSVERGGTDTQYF.

The chain carries TRBV7-2 and TRBJ2-1, with TRBD2 as a possible D gene (5 bases). The CDR3 runs 14 residues. CDR1 is SGHTA, CDR2 FQGNSA, per germline. Trimming removed 0 bases at V and 6 bases at J, with 9 bases between. The CDR3 nucleotides are TGTGCCAGCAGCTTAGCGGGAGCACTCAATGAGCAGTTCTTC. It encodes CASSLAGALNEQFF.

In DNA, the CDR3 is TGTGCCAGCAGCCAAGATTCTTTCGGCGGGAGTTCCTACAATGAGCAGTTCTTC. Amino acids: CASSQDSFGGSSYNEQFF. V gene TRBV4-2 combines with J gene TRBJ2-1, with TRBD2 matching over 7 bases. Germline-derived CDR1 and CDR2 are LGHNA and YNFKEQ. V lost 0 bases and J lost 1; bases outside the gene matches: 9. The CDR3 spans 18 residues.

The chain combines TRBV28 with TRBJ2-1; the D is unclear. There are 13 residues in the CDR3. V was pared by 5 bases and J by 6 bases, with 11 bases between. Per the germline V gene, CDR1 is MDHEN and CDR2 is SYDVKM. This CDR3 is CASSAYPGNEQFF. CDR3 DNA: TGTGCCAGCAGTGCCTACCCTGGCAATGAGCAGTTCTTC.

Points on this clonotype: This sequence may be a read error, since a much larger clone differs from it by one base. V usage is TRBV25-1 and J usage is TRBJ2-2; D gene unclear. Trimming took 2 bases from V and 3 from J, leaving 4 bases between them. Germline CDR1 reads MGHDK; CDR2 reads SYGVNS. The CDR3 totals 13 residues. DNA of the CDR3: TGTGCCAGCAGTGAAACGGACACCGGGGAGCTGTTTTTT. It codes for CASSETDTGELFF.

The table lists this clonotype with a few counts. V gene TRBV7-6 combines with J gene TRBJ2-5, with D tentatively TRBD1 (6 bases). TRBJ2-7 explains the end of the DNA better; the J call may be wrong. The CDR3 is 15 residues long. Germline V gene data show CDR1 as SGHVS and CDR2 as FNYEAQ. The CDR3, as DNA: TGTGCCAGCAGCTTAGCCGTGGGGGCCTACTACGAGCAGTACTTC. This encodes CASSLAVGAYYEQYF.

This clonotype was seen a few times. The chain links TRBV28 to TRBJ2-1; 7 bases fit TRBD2. J gave up 3 bases and V 8 bases, and 10 bases lay outside the gene matches. Germline V CDR1 and CDR2: MDHEN, SYDVKM. The CDR3 contains 15 residues. In DNA form, the CDR3 reads TGTGCCAGCCGCGAGGGGACTACTTTCTACAATGAGCAGTTCTTC. Encoded protein: CASREGTTFYNEQFF.

The chain has TRBV12-5 and TRBJ2-5, with D hard to call. The CDR3 contains 14 residues. Trimming pared 5 bases from V and 6 bases from J, leaving 16 bases between. From germline, CDR1 is LGHNT and CDR2 FRNRAP. CDR3 region: CASGPGRSRKTQYF. The CDR3, as DNA: TGTGCTAGTGGTCCGGGCAGGAGTAGGAAGACCCAGTACTTC.